A single T cell receptor (beta chain) is shown here with its context. Antigen unknown. The CDR3 sequence is 16 residues long. The germline V gene has CDR1 SEHNR and CDR2 FQNEAQ (reference sequence). V shed 5 bases, J shed 5 bases, and the junction held 5 bases outside the gene matches. Sequencing was at survey level. Sequencing was performed with immunoSEQ multiplex PCR; in TCRdb, only in-frame clones are kept and a portion is missing. Of 20,000 or so clones in the sample, less than 85% were seen once. This specimen comes from a study of STAT5B mutations in CD4+ large granular lymphocyte leukemia. Findings of the study overall: 25% of private leukemic clonotypes occurred rarely in other patients' non-leukemic repertoires. Patient CD4-sorted repertoires looked more clonal than healthy CD4+ repertoires, even without putative leukemic clones. Top patient clones used TRBV06 genes more often: 8/27 versus 2/35 in controls.

Material: CD4+ T cells from blood buffy coats. The origin of this receptor is a human donor in good health. The V gene is TRBV7-9, the J gene TRBJ2-2; TRBD2 agrees at 13 bases. The chain's CDR3 is CASSPTTSGRTGELFF. In DNA, the CDR3 is TGTGCCAGCAGCCCCACGACTAGCGGGAGGACCGGGGAGCTGTTTTTT.